This TCR beta chain stems from a study of CD8 T cells in ankylosing spondylitis. The CDR3 is 14 amino acids. Trimming took 8 bases from V and 10 from J; bases not matched to a gene: 8. The germline V gene encodes CDR1 SNHLY and CDR2 FYNNEI. There are many counts of this clonotype. Its antigen is as yet unknown. TCRdb analysed the 5' RACE reads with MiXCR anew, one entry per CDR3 protein. The sample contains approximately 300,000 distinct CDR3 sequences, 7.5% to 9% of which appear only once. Findings and caveats of the study: Roughly eight highly homologous variants made up a TCR beta motif that seemed to typify ankylosing spondylitis blood. It was reported that disease-linked clones were significantly enriched in matched ankylosing spondylitis synovial fluid.

The sample consisted of blood, either unsorted or a sorted T cell fraction (not recorded which). The TCR comes from a male donor with ankylosing spondylitis. The V and J genes are TRBV2 and TRBJ2-1; TRBD2 agrees at 13 bases. The CDR3: CASRGTSGIGEQFF. For the CDR3, the DNA is TGTGCCAGCCGAGGGACTAGCGGGATCGGGGAGCAGTTCTTC.